One sample yielded the 27 T cell receptor beta chains listed below, sequenced in a study of beta chain features in type 1 diabetes. Expressed TCRB transcripts were sequenced, since all the RNA that had been isolated was reverse transcribed. Profiling relied on immunoSEQ multiplex PCR, and the TCRdb table lists in-frame clones only, not all of them. This table has some 250,000 clones, around a quarter appearing once. Material: central memory CD4+ T cells from blood. These TCRs come from a man aged 25 to 40 in good health.

A few counts support this clone. V gene TRBV14 combines with J gene TRBJ2-7; D unresolved. V lost 0 bases and J lost 6, with 21 bases in between. Germline assignment: CDR1 SGHDN and CDR2 FVKESK. CDR3 size: 17 residues. CDR3 nucleotides: TGTGCCAGCAGCCAAGATCAGTTGCAGGCCAGGACGCGCGAGCAGTACTTC. Amino acid sequence: CASSQDQLQARTREQYF.

The chain links TRBV2 to TRBJ2-5; D is perhaps TRBD1 (5 bases). From germline, CDR1 is SNHLY and CDR2 FYNNEI. This CDR3 spans 14 amino acids. Trimming pared 2 bases from V and 4 bases from J, leaving 11 bases between. The CDR3 loop is CASSESQGRETQYF. CDR3 bases: TGTGCCAGCAGTGAAAGCCAGGGAAGAGAGACCCAGTACTTC.

This chain links TRBV5-4 with TRBJ2-5; the D is unclear. Germline V gene sequence: CDR1 SGHNT, CDR2 YYREEE (reference sequence). V dropped 3 bases and J dropped 4 bases, with 10 bases sitting between them. The CDR3 contains 13 residues. CDR3 sequence reads: CASSSGWGETQYF. In nucleotides, the CDR3 is TGTGCCAGCAGCTCCGGATGGGGAGAGACCCAGTACTTC.

The rearrangement uses TRBV9 and TRBJ1-2, with D hard to call. The CDR3 covers 13 residues. V lost 0 bases and J 5 bases, leaving 8 bases between the germline ends. The germline CDR1 and CDR2 sequences are SGDLS and YYNGEE. This chain's CDR3 is CASSVDSYYGYTF. DNA for the CDR3: TGTGCCAGCAGCGTAGATAGCTATTATGGCTACACCTTC.

The chain combines TRBV2 with TRBJ2-7, with 9 bases that match TRBD1. The CDR3 runs to 13 residues. Germline CDR1 reads SNHLY; CDR2 reads FYNNEI. Trimming removed 9 bases from V and 5 bases from J; junction bases left unmatched: 8. CDR3 residues: CARTGTGSDEQYF. The CDR3 DNA reads TGTGCCAGAACCGGGACAGGGAGCGACGAGCAGTACTTC.

This clone came up a few times. The rearrangement joins TRBV6-5 to TRBJ2-5; 7 nucleotides align to TRBD1. V lost 2 bases to trimming and J lost 4 bases; unmatched junction nucleotides: 7. The CDR3 is made up of 15 amino acids. Germline V CDR1 and CDR2: MNHEY, SVGAGI. CDR3 amino acids: CASSYASAGGETQYF. CDR3 DNA: TGTGCCAGCAGTTACGCTTCCGCAGGGGGAGAGACCCAGTACTTC.

V gene TRBV10-3 combines with J gene TRBJ2-3; D not resolved. CDR1 and CDR2 (germline): ENHRY, SYGVKD. V was shortened by 4 bases and J by 1 base, with 15 bases between the two germline ends. There are 16 residues in the CDR3. In nucleotides, the CDR3 is TGTGCCATCAGTGCAGGTGCCGAAACGGGCACAGATACGCAGTATTTT. It translates to CAISAGAETGTDTQYF.

V gene TRBV28 combines with J gene TRBJ2-7, with D perhaps given as TRBD1 or TRBD2 (5 bases each). Germline V lookup: CDR1 MDHEN, CDR2 SYDVKM. Trimming shortened V by 9 bases and J by 0 bases, and 12 bases separated the two germline ends. This CDR3 is built from 13 residues. Written as DNA, the CDR3 is TGTGCCAGTTGGGACGGCTACTCCTACGAGCAGTACTTC. Residues: CASWDGYSYEQYF. The variable domain in full, with the rest retrieved from reference TRBV28 and TRBJ2-7, is DVKVTQSSRYLVKRTGEKVFLECVQDMDHENMFWYRQDPGLGLRLIYFSYDVKMKEKGDIPEGYSVSREKKERFSLILESASTNQTSMYLCASWDGYSYEQYFGPGTRLTVT.

This clone was seen a handful of times. The genes are TRBV5-1 and TRBJ2-7; perhaps D is TRBD1 or TRBD2 (5 bases each). The CDR3 is made up of 12 amino acids. Germline lookup yields CDR1 SGHRS and CDR2 YFSETQ. V lost 0 bases and J lost 9, with 10 bases in between. The DNA of the CDR3 is TGCGCCAGCAGCTTGGGGGGGATCGCGCAGTACTTC. Protein: CASSLGGIAQYF.

The chain is built from TRBV30 and TRBJ1-1, with D perhaps TRBD1 (5 bases). The CDR3 covers 13 residues. With 4 bases removed from V and 1 base from J, the gap between germline ends came to 10 bases. Germline loops: CDR1 GTSNPN, CDR2 SVGIG (reference sequence). CDR3 coding DNA: TGTGCCTGGACTCGGGACTCGAACACTGAAGCTTTCTTT. Encoded protein: CAWTRDSNTEAFF.

V usage is TRBV14 and J usage is TRBJ2-1; D possibly matches TRBD1 or TRBD2 (6 bases each). With 1 base removed from V and 9 bases from J, the gap between germline ends came to 16 bases. This CDR3 is built from 15 residues. CDR1 and CDR2 (germline): SGHDN, FVKESK. DNA for the CDR3: TGTGCCAGCAGCCAAGGGGGCGGCAGGGGAGGTGAGCAGTTCTTC. Translated, it gives CASSQGGGRGGEQFF.

At least ten counts were recorded for this clone. The CDR3 protein is CSVAKLDRGIPPRYEQYF. Here the CDR3 DNA reads TGCAGCGTCGCGAAGCTAGACAGGGGAATCCCTCCTAGGTACGAGCAGTACTTC. This chain connects TRBV29-1 to TRBJ2-7, with TRBD1 matching 8 bases. The CDR3 consists of 18 residues. Per the germline V gene, CDR1 is SQVTM and CDR2 is ANQGSEA. The trim removed 6 bases at V and 4 bases at J, leaving 23 bases unmatched.

This clone occurred a few times. The chain couples TRBV12-5 to TRBJ2-1; TRBD1 might be the D (6 bases). Trimming left V 2 bases short and J 4 bases short, with 9 bases between. This CDR3 comprises 14 residues. The germline gives CDR1 LGHNT, CDR2 FRNRAP. The CDR3 DNA sequence: TGTGCTAGTGGTTTGCAAGACAGGTACAATGAGCAGTTCTTC. As protein: CASGLQDRYNEQFF.

This clone was counted between two and nine times. This sample includes further DNA sequences coding for the same CDR3. This chain uses TRBV29-1 with TRBJ2-7, with TRBD2 identical over 11 bases. The germline gives CDR1 SQVTM, CDR2 ANQGSEA. CDR3 size: 14 residues. The J segment lost 3 bases and the V segment lost 6 bases, leaving 7 bases of the junction unmatched. The CDR3 DNA reads as TGCAGCGTCAAAACTAGCGGGAGTGGCTACGAGCAGTACTTC. It specifies CSVKTSGSGYEQYF.

The gene calls are TRBV6-6 and TRBJ2-5, with 11 nucleotides matching TRBD2. Germline-derived CDR1 and CDR2 are MNHNY and SVGAGI (reference sequence). The CDR3 consists of 15 residues. V was clipped by 3 bases and J by 4 bases; unmatched bases: 4. The CDR3 sequence is CASSYFGLAGETQYF. The CDR3 DNA is TGTGCCAGCAGTTATTTCGGACTAGCGGGAGAGACCCAGTACTTC.

The V and J genes are TRBV7-9 and TRBJ1-3; tentatively, D is TRBD1 (5 bases). V was clipped by 5 bases and J by 7 bases, with 9 bases between them. The CDR3 spans 12 residues. Germline CDR1 and CDR2: SEHNR and FQNEAQ (reference sequence). The CDR3 DNA sequence: TGTGCCAGCAGCGTTGGGGGGAACACCATATATTTT. Translating gives CASSVGGNTIYF. Full variable domain (missing parts from reference TRBV7-9 and TRBJ1-3): DTGVSQNPRHKITKRGQNVTFRCDPISEHNRLYWYRQTLGQGPEFLTYFQNEAQLEKSRLLSDRFSAERPKGSFSTLEIQRTEQGDSAMYLCASSVGGNTIYFGEGSWLTVV.

The J gene is TRBJ2-1, the V gene TRBV9; 12 positions match TRBD2. This CDR3 has 16 residues. V trimming: 5 bases; J trimming: 2 bases; junction bases outside the gene matches: 5. Germline CDR1 is SGDLS and CDR2 is YYNGEE. This CDR3 is CASSTLAGGTYNEQFF. CDR3 DNA: TGTGCCAGCAGTACACTAGCGGGAGGAACCTACAATGAGCAGTTCTTC.

A note on this clone: Other DNA sequences in the sample encode the same CDR3. The rearrangement uses TRBV5-1 and TRBJ2-6, with D uncertain. The V end lost 3 bases, the J end lost 0 bases, and 7 bases lay between the germline ends. CDR1 and CDR2 from the germline V gene are SGHRS and YFSETQ. The CDR3 consists of 15 residues. CDR3 loop: CASSSQSSGANVLTF. For the CDR3, the DNA is TGCGCCAGCAGCTCCCAGAGCTCTGGGGCCAACGTCCTGACTTTC. Full variable domain (outside the CDR3, taken from reference TRBV5-1 and TRBJ2-6): KAGVTQTPRYLIKTRGQQVTLSCSPISGHRSVSWYQQTPGQGLQFLFEYFSETQRNKGNFPGRFSGRQFSNSRSEMNVSTLELGDSALYLCASSSQSSGANVLTFGAGSRLTVL.

The chain uses TRBV30 and TRBJ2-3; D unclear. V lost 2 bases, J lost 1 base, and 16 bases lay in between. CDR1 and CDR2 (germline): GTSNPN, SVGIG (reference sequence). The CDR3 contains 16 residues. As DNA, the CDR3 is TGTGCCTGGAGTATTGACTCTATATCTGGCACAGATACGCAGTATTTT. Translating gives CAWSIDSISGTDTQYF.

The V call is TRBV7-9, the J call TRBJ2-7; TRBD2 agrees at 8 bases. CDR1 is SEHNR and CDR2 is FQNEAQ in the germline V gene (reference sequence). This CDR3 is built from 15 residues. The V gene end was trimmed by 5 bases and the J gene end by 0 bases; junction bases not matched to a gene: 6. This CDR3 is CASSKQRESSYEQYF. Here the CDR3 DNA reads TGTGCCAGCAGCAAACAGCGGGAGTCCTCCTACGAGCAGTACTTC.

V is TRBV7-2 and J is TRBJ2-3, with D possibly matching TRBD2 (6 bases). CDR1 and CDR2 (germline): SGHTA, FQGNSA. This CDR3 region has 13 residues. Between the trimmed V and J ends, which lost 2 bases and 12 bases, there was a span of 15 bases. CDR3 bases: TGTGCCAGCAGCTTAAGGGACTTAGAGGGACAGTATTTT. Its protein is CASSLRDLEGQYF. Looking up the rest from reference TRBV7-2 and TRBJ2-3 gives the full variable domain: GAGVSQSPSNKVTEKGKDVELRCDPISGHTALYWYRQSLGQGLEFLIYFQGNSAPDKSGLPSDRFSAERTGGSVSTLTIQRTQQEDSAVYLCASSLRDLEGQYFGPGTRLTVL.

This clone has a count of ten or more. The chain recombines TRBV29-1 with TRBJ1-2; D is possibly TRBD1 (6 bases). CDR1 and CDR2 (germline): SQVTM, ANQGSEA. The length of the CDR3 is 14 residues. With 5 bases removed from V and 1 base from J, the gap between germline ends came to 14 bases. CDR3 residues: CSVRQVGDNYGYTF. The DNA for the CDR3 is TGCAGCGTTCGACAGGTCGGGGATAACTATGGCTACACCTTC.

At least ten counts were recorded for this clone. The genes are TRBV2 and TRBJ2-7, with 11 nucleotides matching TRBD2. Germline CDR1 and CDR2: SNHLY and FYNNEI. Unmatched junction bases numbered 8, after V lost 5 bases and J lost 2 bases. The CDR3 spans 16 residues. The CDR3 region is CASSPQSGLAAYEQYF. The CDR3 DNA is TGTGCCAGCAGTCCCCAATCGGGACTAGCGGCCTACGAGCAGTACTTC. The full variable domain, rest sourced from reference TRBV2 and TRBJ2-7, is EPEVTQTPSHQVTQMGQEVILRCVPISNHLYFYWYRQILGQKVEFLVSFYNNEISEKSEIFDDQFSVERPDGSNFTLKIRSTKLEDSAMYFCASSPQSGLAAYEQYFGPGTRLTVT.

This clone was found many times. V and J are TRBV10-3 and TRBJ1-1; perhaps TRBD1 as D (5 bases). The CDR3 has 15 residues. V gave up 6 bases and J gave up 5 bases, with 19 bases separating them. The germline V gene encodes CDR1 ENHRY and CDR2 SYGVKD. The CDR3 bases are TGTGCCATCAGGGGATACGGGACCAAGGGGACTGAAGCTTTCTTT. It codes for CAIRGYGTKGTEAFF.

The chain couples TRBV6-5 to TRBJ1-1, with TRBD1 as a possible D gene (5 bases). The germline V gene encodes CDR1 MNHEY and CDR2 SVGAGI. With 6 bases removed from V and 6 bases from J, the gap between germline ends came to 14 bases. CDR3 size: 13 residues. CDR3 nucleotides: TGTGCCAGCAGGAACCCGTCACAGGCTGAAGCTTTCTTT. It is translated as CASRNPSQAEAFF.

The chain carries TRBV7-7 and TRBJ2-7; D uncertain. The CDR3 spans 12 residues. V was clipped by 4 bases and J by 7 bases, with 11 bases between them. Germline V lookup: CDR1 SSHAT, CDR2 FNYEAQ (reference sequence). CDR3 sequence reads: CASSSHNGEQYF. CDR3 DNA sequence: TGTGCCAGCAGCTCCCACAATGGGGAGCAGTACTTC.

Ten or more counts support this clone. The rearrangement uses TRBV6-5 and TRBJ1-2; possible D gene TRBD1, 5 bases. V shed 2 bases and J shed 6 bases, with 13 bases lying between them. This CDR3 has 14 amino acids. Germline V gene sequence: CDR1 MNHEY, CDR2 SVGAGI. The CDR3 protein is CASSYDATAHGYTF. CDR3 coding DNA: TGTGCCAGCAGTTACGACGCGACAGCTCATGGCTACACCTTC.